This T cell receptor beta chain was observed in a study of blood T cell repertoires in COVID-19. About the research overall: Collection of acute and convalescent COVID-19 samples took place in the United States, Italy and Spain.

This clone was observed a single time. Original processing notes: Reference gene primer amplification gave estimated nucleated cell counts. The assay was immunoSEQ multiplex PCR, and TCRdb's table has in-frame clones only and misses some. Clonal size and the V and J genes are those of that table, whereas D and trimming came from the DNA. The sample lists some 70,000 clones; more than 75% were seen once. The V gene's germline CDR1 is SGHRS and CDR2 YFSETQ. Trimming left V 4 bases short and J 2 bases short, with 5 bases between. This CDR3 contains 12 residues. Patients of the Seattle cohort, enrolled during active infection, were followed longitudinally.

Sample: peripheral blood. The receptor was derived from a man aged 35 to 55 with COVID-19, enrolled during active disease. V is TRBV5-1 and J is TRBJ2-3; D is uncertain. The CDR3 DNA is TGCGCCAGCAGCGCAGACACAGATACGCAGTATTTT. Translating gives CASSADTDTQYF.